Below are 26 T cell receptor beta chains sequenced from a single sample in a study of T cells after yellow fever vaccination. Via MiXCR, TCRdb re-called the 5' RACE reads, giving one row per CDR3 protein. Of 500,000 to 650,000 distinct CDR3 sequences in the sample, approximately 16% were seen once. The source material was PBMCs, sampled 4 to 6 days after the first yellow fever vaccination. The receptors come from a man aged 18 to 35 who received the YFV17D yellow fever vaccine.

CDR3 sequence reads: CATSELRTNEQFF. For the CDR3, the DNA is TGTGCCACCAGTGAGCTCCGTACTAATGAGCAGTTCTTC. The chain is built from TRBV24-1 and TRBJ2-1, with D uncertain. The V gene's germline CDR1 is KGHDR and CDR2 SFDVKD. The ends were cut back, 4 bases at V and 7 bases at J, with 10 bases in the middle. This CDR3 is built from 13 residues.

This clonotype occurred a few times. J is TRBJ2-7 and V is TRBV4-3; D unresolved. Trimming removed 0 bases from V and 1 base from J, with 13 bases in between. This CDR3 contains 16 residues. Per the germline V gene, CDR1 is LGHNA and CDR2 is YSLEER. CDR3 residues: CASSQDPSGGSYEQYF. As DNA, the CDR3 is TGCGCCAGCAGCCAAGACCCCTCCGGTGGGTCCTACGAGCAGTACTTC.

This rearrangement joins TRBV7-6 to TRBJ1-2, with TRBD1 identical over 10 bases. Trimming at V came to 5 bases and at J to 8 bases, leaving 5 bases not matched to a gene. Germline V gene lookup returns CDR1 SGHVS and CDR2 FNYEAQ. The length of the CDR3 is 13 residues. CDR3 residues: CASSRGTGVGYTF. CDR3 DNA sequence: TGTGCCAGCAGCCGAGGGACAGGGGTAGGCTACACCTTC.

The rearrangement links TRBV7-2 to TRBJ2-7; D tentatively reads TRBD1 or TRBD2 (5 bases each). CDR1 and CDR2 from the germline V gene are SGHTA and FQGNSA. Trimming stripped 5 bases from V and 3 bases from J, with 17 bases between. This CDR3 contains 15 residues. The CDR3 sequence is CASSLGGSGLYEQYF. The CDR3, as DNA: TGTGCCAGCAGCCTTGGAGGTTCAGGGCTCTACGAGCAGTACTTC.

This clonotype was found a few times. CDR3 amino acids: CASSLGLAGTTYEQYF. CDR3 sequence (DNA): TGCGCCAGCAGCTTGGGACTAGCGGGGACTACCTACGAGCAGTACTTC. The chain links TRBV5-1 to TRBJ2-7, with 11 bases fitting TRBD2. The CDR3 runs to 16 residues. CDR1 SGHRS and CDR2 YFSETQ come from the germline V gene. Losses at the gene ends were 0 bases for V and 2 bases for J; bases not matched to a gene: 4.

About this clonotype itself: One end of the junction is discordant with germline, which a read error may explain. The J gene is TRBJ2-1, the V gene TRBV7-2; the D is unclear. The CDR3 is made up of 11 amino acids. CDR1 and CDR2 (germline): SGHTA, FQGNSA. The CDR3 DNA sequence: TGTGCCAGCAGCTTTTACAATGAGCCGTTCTTC. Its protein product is CASSFYNEPFF.

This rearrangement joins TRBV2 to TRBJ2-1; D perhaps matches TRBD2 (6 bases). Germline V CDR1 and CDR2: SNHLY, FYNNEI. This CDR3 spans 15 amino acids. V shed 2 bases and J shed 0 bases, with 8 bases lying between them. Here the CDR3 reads CASSETGGSYNEQFF. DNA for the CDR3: TGTGCCAGCAGTGAAACCGGGGGCTCCTACAATGAGCAGTTCTTC.

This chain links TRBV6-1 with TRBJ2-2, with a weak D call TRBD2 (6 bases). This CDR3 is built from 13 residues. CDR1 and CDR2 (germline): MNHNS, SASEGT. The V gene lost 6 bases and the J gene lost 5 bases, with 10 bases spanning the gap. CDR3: CASRQLATGELFF. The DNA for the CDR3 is TGTGCCAGCAGGCAACTAGCTACCGGGGAGCTGTTTTTT.

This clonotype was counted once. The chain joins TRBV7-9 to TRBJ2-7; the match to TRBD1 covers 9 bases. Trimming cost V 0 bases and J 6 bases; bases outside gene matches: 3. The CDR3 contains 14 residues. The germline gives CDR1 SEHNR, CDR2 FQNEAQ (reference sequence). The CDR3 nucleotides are TGTGCCAGCAGCTTAGCTGGACAGGGGAGCGAGCAGTACTTC. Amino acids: CASSLAGQGSEQYF.

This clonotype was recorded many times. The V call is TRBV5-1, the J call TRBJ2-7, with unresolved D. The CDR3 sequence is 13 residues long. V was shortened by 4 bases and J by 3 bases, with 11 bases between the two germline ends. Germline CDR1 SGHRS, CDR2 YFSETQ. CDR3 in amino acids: CASSPHGFYEQYF. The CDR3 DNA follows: TGCGCCAGCAGCCCGCACGGGTTCTACGAGCAGTACTTC.

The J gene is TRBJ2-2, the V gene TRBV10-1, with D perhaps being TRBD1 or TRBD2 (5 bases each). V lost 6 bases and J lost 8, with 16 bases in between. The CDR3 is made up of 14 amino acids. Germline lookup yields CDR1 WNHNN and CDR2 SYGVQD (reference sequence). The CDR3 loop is CASSVGDDKGELFF. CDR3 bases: TGCGCCAGCAGCGTAGGGGACGACAAAGGGGAGCTGTTTTTT.

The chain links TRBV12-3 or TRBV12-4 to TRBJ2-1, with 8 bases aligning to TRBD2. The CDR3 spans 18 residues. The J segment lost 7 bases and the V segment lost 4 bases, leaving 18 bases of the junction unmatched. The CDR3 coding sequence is TGTGCCAGCAGTTCCCCGGAGGGTAGCGGGGAGATCCGGAATGAGCAGTTCTTC. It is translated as CASSSPEGSGEIRNEQFF.

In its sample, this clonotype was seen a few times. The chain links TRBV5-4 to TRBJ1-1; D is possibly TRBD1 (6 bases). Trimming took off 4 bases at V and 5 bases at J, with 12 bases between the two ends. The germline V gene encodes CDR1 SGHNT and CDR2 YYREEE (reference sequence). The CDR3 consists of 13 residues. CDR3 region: CASSRGPRTEAFF. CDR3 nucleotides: TGTGCCAGCAGCCGGGGGCCGAGGACTGAAGCTTTCTTT.

DNA of the CDR3: TGCAGCGCCCCTTCCGAGTATAATTCACCCCTCCACTTT. Translation: CSAPSEYNSPLHF. The chain is built from TRBV20-1 and TRBJ1-6, with no clear D. The CDR3 has 13 amino acids. Germline V gene lookup returns CDR1 DFQATT and CDR2 SNEGSKA (reference sequence).

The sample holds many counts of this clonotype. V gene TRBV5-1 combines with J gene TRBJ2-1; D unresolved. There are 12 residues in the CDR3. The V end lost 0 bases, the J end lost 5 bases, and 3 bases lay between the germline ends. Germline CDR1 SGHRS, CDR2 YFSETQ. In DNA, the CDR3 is TGCGCCAGCAGCTTGGATAACAATGAGCAGTTCTTC. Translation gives CASSLDNNEQFF.

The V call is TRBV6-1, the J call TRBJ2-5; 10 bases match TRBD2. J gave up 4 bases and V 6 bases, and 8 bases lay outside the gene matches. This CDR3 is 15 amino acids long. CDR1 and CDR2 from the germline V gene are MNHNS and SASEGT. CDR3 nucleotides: TGTGCCAGCAGCACATACCAGCGGGGGGGAGAGACCCAGTACTTC. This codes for CASSTYQRGGETQYF.

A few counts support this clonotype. The CDR3 protein is CATLGRVGEQYF. The CDR3 DNA reads as TGTGCCACCTTGGGCAGGGTGGGGGAGCAGTACTTC. The chain links TRBV27 to TRBJ2-7, with D tentatively TRBD1 (5 bases). Trimming pared 10 bases from V and 7 bases from J, leaving 17 bases between. The CDR3 contains 12 residues. CDR1 is MNHEY and CDR2 is SMNVEV in the germline V gene (reference sequence).

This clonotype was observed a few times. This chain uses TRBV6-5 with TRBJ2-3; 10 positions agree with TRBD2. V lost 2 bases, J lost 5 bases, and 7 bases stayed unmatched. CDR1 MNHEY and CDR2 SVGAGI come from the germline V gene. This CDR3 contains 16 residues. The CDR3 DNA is TGTGCCAGCAGTTACCAACTAGCGGGGATAGGAGATACGCAGTATTTT. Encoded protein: CASSYQLAGIGDTQYF.

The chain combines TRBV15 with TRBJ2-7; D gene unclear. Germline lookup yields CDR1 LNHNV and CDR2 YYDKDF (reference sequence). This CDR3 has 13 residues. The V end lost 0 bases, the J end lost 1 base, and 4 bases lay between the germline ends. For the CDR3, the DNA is TGTGCCACCAGCAGAGACAGATCCTACGAGCAGTACTTC. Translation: CATSRDRSYEQYF.

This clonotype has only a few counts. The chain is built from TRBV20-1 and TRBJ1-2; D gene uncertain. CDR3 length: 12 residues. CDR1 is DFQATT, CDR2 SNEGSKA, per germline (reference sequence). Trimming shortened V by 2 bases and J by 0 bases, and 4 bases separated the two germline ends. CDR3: CSARRANYGYTF. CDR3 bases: TGCAGTGCTAGACGTGCTAACTATGGCTACACCTTC.

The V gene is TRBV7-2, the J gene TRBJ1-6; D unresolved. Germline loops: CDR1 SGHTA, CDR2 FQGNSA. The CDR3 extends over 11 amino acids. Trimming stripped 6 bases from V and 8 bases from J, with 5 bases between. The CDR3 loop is CASRVDSPLHF. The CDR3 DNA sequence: TGTGCCAGCAGGGTGGATTCACCCCTCCACTTT.

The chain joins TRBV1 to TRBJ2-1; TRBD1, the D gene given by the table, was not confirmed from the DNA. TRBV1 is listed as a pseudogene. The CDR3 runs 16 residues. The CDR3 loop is CTSSQDPGTVLNEQFF. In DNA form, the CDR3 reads TGCACCAGCAGCCAAGACCCCGGGACAGTGCTTAATGAGCAGTTCTTC.

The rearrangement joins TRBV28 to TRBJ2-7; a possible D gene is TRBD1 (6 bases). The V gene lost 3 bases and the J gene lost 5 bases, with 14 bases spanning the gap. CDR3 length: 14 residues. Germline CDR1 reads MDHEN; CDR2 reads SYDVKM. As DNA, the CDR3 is TGTGCCAGCAGTTTGGGGCAGGGGTGGGACGAGCAGTACGTC. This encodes CASSLGQGWDEQYV.

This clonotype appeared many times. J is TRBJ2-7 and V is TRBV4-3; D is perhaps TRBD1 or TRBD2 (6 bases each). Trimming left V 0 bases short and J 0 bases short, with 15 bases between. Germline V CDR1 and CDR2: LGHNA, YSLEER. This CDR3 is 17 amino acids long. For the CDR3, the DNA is TGCGCCAGCAGCCAAGAGGGACGGGGGCCCCTCTCCTACGAGCAGTACTTC. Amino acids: CASSQEGRGPLSYEQYF.

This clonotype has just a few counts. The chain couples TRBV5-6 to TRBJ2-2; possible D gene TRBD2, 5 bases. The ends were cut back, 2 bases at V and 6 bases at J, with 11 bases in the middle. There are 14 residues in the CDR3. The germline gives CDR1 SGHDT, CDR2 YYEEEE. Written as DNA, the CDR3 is TGTGCCAGCAGCTTCGGGGAAGGCCCCGGGGAGCTGTTTTTT. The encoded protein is CASSFGEGPGELFF.

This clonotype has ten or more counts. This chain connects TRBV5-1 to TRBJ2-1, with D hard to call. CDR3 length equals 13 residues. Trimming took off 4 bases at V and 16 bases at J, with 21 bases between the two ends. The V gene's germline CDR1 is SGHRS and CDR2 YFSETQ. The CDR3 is CASSLSQMEIVFF. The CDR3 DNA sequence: TGCGCCAGCAGCCTTTCCCAGATGGAAATTGTTTTCTTC.